These 31 T cell receptor beta chains originate from one sample sequenced in a study of metastatic and nonmetastatic thyroid tumors. TCRdb re-called clones via MiXCR from the PCR reads. Among approximately 15,000 clones listed, around 22% were seen once. The entire patient cohort was treatment-naive prior to thyroid surgery. The sequencing sample was made of adjacent normal tissue. Receptors originate from a female donor with papillary thyroid cancer or a benign thyroid nodule (not recorded which). Some clones in this sample may be carry-over from other donors' samples.

This clone turned up a few times. The V gene is TRBV6-1, the J gene TRBJ1-3; tentative D call: TRBD1 (6 bases). The V gene's germline CDR1 is MNHNS and CDR2 SASEGT. Trimming removed 6 bases at V and 0 bases at J, with 12 bases between. The CDR3 has 15 residues. CDR3 sequence reads: CASRPGVSSGNTIYF. DNA for the CDR3: TGTGCCAGCAGACCAGGGGTGAGCTCTGGAAACACCATATATTTT.

In the case of this clone: Sequence at one end of the junction differs from germline and may be a read error. This chain joins TRBV6-1 and TRBJ2-1; tentatively, D is TRBD1 or TRBD2 (5 bases each). Germline CDR1 is MNHNS and CDR2 is SASEGT. CDR3 size: 15 residues. CDR3 amino acids: CASSAGARPRKEQCF. The CDR3 DNA is TGTGCCAGCAGCGCCGGGGCAAGACCTCGCAAGGAGCAGTGCTTC.

This clone came up a few times. The V call is TRBV27, the J call TRBJ2-7; D unclear. Germline values: CDR1 MNHEY, CDR2 SMNVEV (reference sequence). This CDR3 has 15 residues. The ends were cut back, 4 bases at V and 4 bases at J, with 17 bases in the middle. The CDR3 DNA sequence: TGTGCCAGCAGTTCCGCAGCAGCGAAAGCGTACGAGCAGTACTTC. Encoded protein: CASSSAAAKAYEQYF.

The rearrangement uses TRBV6-2 or TRBV6-3 and TRBJ2-7; TRBD2 matches 7 bases. Trimming at V came to 5 bases and at J to 4 bases, leaving 17 bases not matched to a gene. The CDR3 has 17 residues. Germline CDR1 is MNHEY and CDR2 is SVGEGT. The CDR3 spells CASSKPSFGTMGYEQYF. The CDR3 nucleotides are TGTGCCAGCAGTAAACCCTCCTTCGGGACTATGGGGTACGAGCAGTACTTC.

The CDR3 sequence: CSARAGVSTGELFF. DNA for the CDR3: TGCAGTGCTAGGGCGGGAGTGAGCACCGGGGAGCTGTTTTTT. The chain carries TRBV20-1 and TRBJ2-2, with 7 bases matching TRBD2. Looked up from germline, CDR1 is DFQATT and CDR2 is SNEGSKA (reference sequence). CDR3 length equals 14 residues. J lost 4 bases, V lost 3 bases, and 5 bases had no gene match.

In its sample, this clone was seen a few times. The V and J genes are TRBV11-3 and TRBJ2-7; D is ambiguous. The CDR3 sequence is 11 residues long. Germline lookup yields CDR1 SGHNT and CDR2 YENEEA. V was cut by 5 bases and J by 0 bases, with 2 bases left in between. CDR3 in DNA: TGTGCCAGCAGCCGCTCCTACGAGCAGTACTTC. Its protein is CASSRSYEQYF.

This clone was found a few times. The chain links TRBV6-1 to TRBJ2-4, with 8 bases aligning to TRBD2. J gave up 0 bases and V 9 bases, and 16 bases lay outside the gene matches. Germline CDR1 is MNHNS and CDR2 is SASEGT. The CDR3 runs 18 residues. The CDR3: CASSRTSGETLAKNIQYF. CDR3 coding DNA: TGTGCCAGTAGTAGAACTAGCGGAGAGACCCTAGCCAAAAACATTCAGTACTTC.

This clone came up a few times. The genes are TRBV20-1 and TRBJ2-3; D perhaps matches TRBD2 (7 bases). Deletions cut 8 bases from V and 5 bases from J, with 20 bases between. Germline loops: CDR1 DFQATT, CDR2 SNEGSKA (reference sequence). The CDR3 consists of 14 residues. The chain's CDR3 is CSPTAGGGGDTQYF. The CDR3 DNA reads as TGCAGTCCCACCGCCGGGGGAGGGGGAGATACGCAGTATTTT.

This clone showed up many times. The chain uses TRBV6-1 and TRBJ2-2; 7 positions agree with TRBD1. In germline, CDR1 is MNHNS, CDR2 SASEGT. The CDR3 has 14 residues. Trimming at V came to 8 bases and at J to 2 bases, leaving 5 bases not matched to a gene. CDR3 region: CASQRDSNTGELFF. CDR3 coding DNA: TGTGCCAGCCAAAGGGACAGTAACACCGGGGAGCTGTTTTTT.

The J gene is TRBJ2-7, the V gene TRBV7-3; D is ambiguous. Germline values: CDR1 SGHTA, CDR2 FQGTGA. The CDR3 covers 13 residues. V was pared by 0 bases and J by 6 bases, with 9 bases between. In DNA form, the CDR3 reads TGTGCCAGCAGCTTAACCCCCTTAACCGAGCAGTACTTC. Its protein is CASSLTPLTEQYF. Together with reference TRBV7-3 and TRBJ2-7, the CDR3 gives the full variable domain: GAGVSQTPSNKVTEKGKYVELRCDPISGHTALYWYRQSLGQGPEFLIYFQGTGAADDSGLPNDRFFAVRPEGSVSTLKIQRTERGDSAVYLCASSLTPLTEQYFGPGTRLTVT.

This clone was seen a few times. Relative to the germline gene, one junction end is altered; a read error may explain this. The V gene is TRBV6-5, the J gene TRBJ2-3; D is unclear. The CDR3 spans 15 residues. Per the germline V gene, CDR1 is MNHEY and CDR2 is SVGAGI. CDR3 DNA sequence: TGTGCCAGCAGTGACTCTCGGGCCGGCACAGATACGCATTATTTT. Its translation: CASSDSRAGTDTHYF.

The chain recombines TRBV5-1 with TRBJ1-1, with D possibly being TRBD1 (6 bases). V was pared by 2 bases and J by 1 base, with 6 bases between. In germline, CDR1 is SGHRS, CDR2 YFSETQ. The length of the CDR3 is 13 residues. The CDR3 reads CASSLGGNTEAFF. DNA for the CDR3: TGCGCCAGCAGCTTAGGGGGGAACACTGAAGCTTTCTTT.

As regards this clone: A much larger clone sits a single nucleotide away, making a read error possible. At the DNA level, this CDR3 is encoded by other sequences in the same sample as well. The chain couples TRBV30 to TRBJ1-1; a possible D gene is TRBD1 (5 bases). The CDR3 consists of 14 residues. Germline CDR1 is GTSNPN and CDR2 is SVGIG (reference sequence). Trimming took off 2 bases at V and 3 bases at J, with 13 bases between the two ends. The CDR3 DNA reads TGTGCCTGGAGTACGGGGCTGTCCCACACTGAAGCTTTCTTT. Translated: CAWSTGLSHTEAFF.

This clone is judged large. This chain joins TRBV24-1 and TRBJ2-2; the D call may be TRBD1 or TRBD2 (5 bases each). The V gene's germline CDR1 is KGHDR and CDR2 SFDVKD. The CDR3 is made up of 14 amino acids. Trimming left V 7 bases short and J 4 bases short, with 12 bases between. Here the CDR3 reads CATSWGRSTGELFF. The CDR3 DNA reads as TGTGCCACCAGCTGGGGACGCAGCACCGGGGAGCTGTTTTTT.

In its sample, this clone was seen a few times. V and J are TRBV27 and TRBJ2-5; D gene uncertain. V was clipped by 0 bases and J by 3 bases, with 8 bases between them. The CDR3 consists of 14 residues. Germline values: CDR1 MNHEY, CDR2 SMNVEV (reference sequence). CDR3 residues: CASSLSGSKETQYF. In nucleotides, the CDR3 is TGTGCCAGCAGTTTATCGGGCTCGAAAGAGACCCAGTACTTC.

The V call is TRBV20-1, the J call TRBJ2-3; maybe TRBD1 (5 bases). V shed 1 base and J shed 3 bases, with 8 bases lying between them. This CDR3 has 13 residues. Germline values: CDR1 DFQATT, CDR2 SNEGSKA (reference sequence). CDR3 sequence (DNA): TGCAGTGCTAGAGTTACAGGAACAGATACGCAGTATTTT. Its protein product is CSARVTGTDTQYF.

The chain has TRBV3-1 and TRBJ2-4; D is perhaps TRBD2 (6 bases). There are 15 residues in the CDR3. V lost 0 bases and J lost 9, with 15 bases in between. CDR1 is LGHDT and CDR2 is YNNKEL in the germline V gene (reference sequence). The DNA of the CDR3 is TGTGCCAGCAGCCAAGAAGGAGGGAGAGAGATCATTCAGTACTTC. Amino acids: CASSQEGGREIIQYF.

With regard to this clone: A much larger clone differs by one base, so this may be a read error. The same CDR3 also results from other DNA sequences found in this sample. DNA for the CDR3: TGTGCCAGCACGCTAAGGGAGGGCAGGGGCTGGACCTTC. Protein sequence: CASTLREGRGWTF. The J gene is TRBJ1-2, the V gene TRBV6-1; tentatively, D is TRBD1 (6 bases). Trimming pared 7 bases from V and 14 bases from J, leaving 23 bases between. The CDR3 totals 13 residues. Germline CDR1 reads MNHNS; CDR2 reads SASEGT.

The chain joins TRBV13 to TRBJ1-4; 9 nucleotides line up with TRBD1. This CDR3 has 17 amino acids. The V gene's germline CDR1 is PRHDT and CDR2 FYEKMQ (reference sequence). The V and J ends lost 2 bases and 0 bases, in that order; junction bases with no gene match: 4. The CDR3 here is CASSLKGQGSTNEKLFF. The CDR3 DNA is TGTGCCAGCAGCTTAAAGGGACAGGGATCAACTAATGAAAAACTGTTTTTT.

The rearrangement links TRBV6-1 to TRBJ2-1; 8 bases line up with TRBD1. The CDR3 has 12 amino acids. CDR1 and CDR2 (germline): MNHNS, SASEGT. The V gene end was trimmed by 4 bases and the J gene end by 12 bases; junction bases not matched to a gene: 5. CDR3 nucleotides: TGTGCCAGCAGTGCCCAGGGGGCAGGGCAGTTCTTC. The encoded protein is CASSAQGAGQFF.

V gene TRBV18 combines with J gene TRBJ1-5; the D gene is possibly TRBD1 (5 bases). Between the trimmed V and J ends, which lost 6 bases and 4 bases, there was a span of 10 bases. The CDR3 totals 13 residues. The germline V gene has CDR1 KGHSH and CDR2 LQKENI. The CDR3 nucleotides read TGTGCCAGCTCGATCCAGGGAAATCAGCCCCAGCATTTT. Translating gives CASSIQGNQPQHF.

The genes are TRBV30 and TRBJ2-7; D remains ambiguous. Germline V gene lookup returns CDR1 GTSNPN and CDR2 SVGIG (reference sequence). V was trimmed by 4 bases and J by 6 bases, leaving 13 bases between them. The CDR3 length is 12 residues. The DNA of the CDR3 is TGTGCCTGGATTGCGACTCTTCTCGAGCAGTACTTC. Its translation: CAWIATLLEQYF.

V is TRBV19 and J is TRBJ1-1, with 8 bases matching TRBD1. The trim removed 7 bases at V and 5 bases at J, leaving 6 bases unmatched. Per the germline V gene, CDR1 is LNHDA and CDR2 is SQIVND (reference sequence). The CDR3 is 13 amino acids. The CDR3 loop is CASTGTGGTEAFF. CDR3 nucleotides: TGTGCCAGTACCGGGACAGGAGGAACTGAAGCTTTCTTT.

Points on this clone: At one end, the junction sequence differs from germline, possibly due to a read error. V and J are TRBV2 and TRBJ2-1; D uncertain. The CDR3 totals 13 residues. Germline loops: CDR1 SNHLY, CDR2 FYNNEI. For the CDR3, the DNA is TGTGCCACCAGTCAGAGCTCCTACAATGAGCAGTTCTTC. Translation: CATSQSSYNEQFF.

There are many counts of this clone. V is TRBV6-1 and J is TRBJ2-1; TRBD2 matches 10 bases. J gave up 5 bases and V 6 bases, and 10 bases lay outside the gene matches. The CDR3 loop spans 16 amino acids. Per germline, CDR1 MNHNS and CDR2 SASEGT. The CDR3 reads CASSSYGLADDNEQFF. The CDR3 DNA sequence: TGTGCCAGCAGCTCCTATGGACTAGCGGATGACAATGAGCAGTTCTTC.

This clone has more than one count but fewer than ten. This rearrangement joins TRBV10-3 to TRBJ2-7; no clear D. This CDR3 has 12 amino acids. Per the germline V gene, CDR1 is ENHRY and CDR2 is SYGVKD. V shed 10 bases and J shed 2 bases, with 12 bases lying between them. In DNA form, the CDR3 reads TGTGCCACCCAAACTAAAGCCTACGAGCAGTACTTC. Encoded protein: CATQTKAYEQYF.

The chain couples TRBV28 to TRBJ1-3; D not certain. The germline CDR1 and CDR2 sequences are MDHEN and SYDVKM. This CDR3 is built from 15 residues. V gave up 2 bases and J gave up 5 bases, with 13 bases separating them. The CDR3 spells CASSLGRAMRNTIYF. For the CDR3, the DNA is TGTGCCAGCAGTTTAGGGCGGGCTATGAGAAACACCATATATTTT.

CDR3 loop: CASSAGTGGGDTQYF. The CDR3 DNA reads as TGTGCCAGCAGTGCCGGGACAGGGGGTGGAGATACGCAGTATTTT. The chain couples TRBV27 to TRBJ2-3; 11 nucleotides align to TRBD1. J was trimmed by 5 bases and V by 5 bases; bases with no gene match: 6. The CDR3 has 15 amino acids. Per germline, CDR1 MNHEY and CDR2 SMNVEV (reference sequence).

V and J are TRBV11-2 and TRBJ1-1; TRBD1 is a possible D gene (6 bases). CDR3 size: 13 residues. With 3 bases removed from V and 11 bases from J, the gap between germline ends came to 16 bases. Per germline, CDR1 SGHAT and CDR2 FQNNGV. DNA of the CDR3: TGTGCCAGCAGCTTTAACAGGGCCTCCTCTGCTTTCTTT. As protein: CASSFNRASSAFF. Supplemented by reference TRBV11-2 and TRBJ1-1, the full variable domain reads EAGVAQSPRYKIIEKRQSVAFWCNPISGHATLYWYQQILGQGPKLLIQFQNNGVVDDSQLPKDRFSAERLKGVDSTLKIQPAKLEDSAVYLCASSFNRASSAFFGQGTRLTVV.

This chain uses TRBV18 with TRBJ1-5; 9 nucleotides match TRBD1. J lost 5 bases, V lost 3 bases, and 5 bases had no gene match. Germline-derived CDR1 and CDR2 are KGHSH and LQKENI. This CDR3 contains 15 residues. DNA for the CDR3: TGTGCCAGCTCACCTCAGGGACAGGGAGATCAGCCCCAGCATTTT. It codes for CASSPQGQGDQPQHF.

This clone has just a few counts. Germline and junction disagree at one end, which may indicate a read error. The same CDR3 is also encoded by other DNA sequences in this sample. The chain joins TRBV2 to TRBJ1-5, with 7 bases identical to TRBD1. The germline CDR1 and CDR2 sequences are SNHLY and FYNNEI. The CDR3 spans 14 residues. This chain's CDR3 is CASSEQTGNQPQHF. The CDR3 DNA reads as TGTGCCAGCAGTGAACAGACAGGGAATCAGCCCCAGCACTTT.